This TCR beta chain was observed in a study of blood T cell repertoires in COVID-19. About the research overall: Samples of COVID-19 (acute and convalescent) were obtained from the United States, Italy and Spain. The analysed material was cDNA or gDNA that came from T cells, B-cell-depleted T cells, or PBMCs.

The CDR3 totals 16 residues. CDR1 and CDR2 from the germline V gene are MNHEY and SVGEGT. Trimming removed 3 bases from V and 1 base from J; junction bases left unmatched: 6. Per the original methods: Estimated nucleated cell counts came from reference gene primer amplification. Libraries were prepared by immunoSEQ multiplex PCR; TCRdb keeps only in-frame clonotypes and omits some of them. V and J calls and clone size follow that table, whereas D and trimming were derived from the DNA. Here the sample spans 45,000 to 55,000 clones, 84% being singletons. The sequencing input was peripheral blood. The V and J genes are TRBV6-2 or TRBV6-3 and TRBJ2-1; 7 bases agree with TRBD2. The sequence was collected from a man aged 50-59 years with acute or convalescent COVID-19. The DNA of the CDR3 is TGTGCCAGCAGTTATCCCGACGGGGGGTCCTACAATGAGCAGTTCTTC. It is translated as CASSYPDGGSYNEQFF.